This is a list of T cell receptor beta chains from one sample in a study of blood T cell repertoires in COVID-19. Method: immunoSEQ multiplex PCR; TCRdb's copy keeps in-frame clones and lacks some. The table has more than 150,000 clones, 86% seen once; the top ten hold 7%. The sequenced sample consisted of peripheral blood. The source of these receptors is a man aged 50 or older with active or convalescent COVID-19. The CDR3 runs from the conserved cysteine through the conserved F or W. D genes are given only for firm matches. The size of a clone is reported for some rows only, either as once, few or many, or as a class for expanded clones.

v_gene	abundance	j_gene	d_gene	CDR3nt	CDR3aa
TRBV2	NA	TRBJ1-4	NA	TGTGCCAGCAGTTGGACCCAGGGCCAGGAGGAAAAACTGTTTTTT	CASSWTQGQEEKLFF
TRBV6-1	NA	TRBJ1-5	TRBD1	TGTGCCAGCAGTGGAGCCGGGACAGGGATGAGTCAGCCCCAGCATTTT	CASSGAGTGMSQPQHF
TRBV6-1	NA	TRBJ2-7	TRBD2	TGTGCCAGCAGTGAAAGGGGACTAGCGGGAGGGCCCAGCTCCTACGAGCAGTACTTC	CASSERGLAGGPSSYEQYF
TRBV7-2	NA	TRBJ2-5	NA	TGTGCCAGCAGCTTATCGCGGTCCCAAGAGACCCAGTACTTC	CASSLSRSQETQYF
TRBV21-1	NA	TRBJ1-1	NA	TGTGCCAGCAGCAGGAAGTCAGGGCTCACTGAAGCTTTCTTT	CASSRKSGLTEAFF
TRBV3-1/TRBV3-2	NA	TRBJ2-1	TRBD2	TGTGCCAGCAGTGTAGCGGGGGGGCACAATGAGCAGTTCTTC	CASSVAGGHNEQFF
TRBV7-9	NA	TRBJ2-3	NA	TGTGCCAGCAGCCGTAGCGGAATCACAGATACGCAGTATTTT	CASSRSGITDTQYF
TRBV2	NA	TRBJ2-7	TRBD1	TGTGCCAGCAGACCCGGGACAGCAAAGTACGAGCAGTACTTC	CASRPGTAKYEQYF
TRBV6-6	NA	TRBJ1-2	TRBD1	TGTGCCAGCAGCCGACGACCGGGACAGGGGACCTTAAGCTATGGCTACACCTTC	CASSRRPGQGTLSYGYTF
TRBV3-1/TRBV3-2	once	TRBJ1-3	TRBD1	TGTGCCAGCAGCCAAGATAACAGGGGGCGTGGAAACACCATATATTTT	CASSQDNRGRGNTIYF
TRBV5-6	NA	TRBJ2-5	NA	TGTGCCAGCAGTGACGTTCAGGGCTCCCAAGAGACCCAGTACTTC	CASSDVQGSQETQYF
TRBV7-9	NA	TRBJ2-7	NA	TGTGCCAGCAGCTCAAACCCGCAGGGAAACGAGCAGTACTTC	CASSSNPQGNEQYF
TRBV6-5	NA	TRBJ1-6	TRBD1	TGTGCCAGCAGTTACTCGGGACAGGGGAATTCACCCCTCCACTTT	CASSYSGQGNSPLHF
TRBV18	NA	TRBJ1-5	NA	TGTGCCAGCTCACAGGAGTCGGTTCAGCCCCAGCATTTT	CASSQESVQPQHF
TRBV14	NA	TRBJ2-4	TRBD2	TGTGCCAGCAGCCAGGCAGGACTAGCGGGGGGCCTGGGCGTTCAGTACTTC	CASSQAGLAGGLGVQYF
TRBV18	NA	TRBJ1-3	TRBD1	TGTGCCAGCTCACCAAAGACGCTACAGGGGATTAACTCTGGAAACACCATATATTTT	CASSPKTLQGINSGNTIYF
TRBV4-3	NA	TRBJ2-5	NA	TGCGCCAGCAGCCAAGCAGGGGCGGGTGGGGAGACCCAGTACTTC	CASSQAGAGGETQYF
TRBV6-5	NA	TRBJ1-5	NA	TGTGCCAGCAGCTATAATCAGCCCCAGCATTTT	CASSYNQPQHF
TRBV19	NA	TRBJ2-7	NA	TGTGCCAGTAGTATGGGGGCGGGAGTGGAGCAGTACTTC	CASSMGAGVEQYF
TRBV7-4	once	TRBJ1-2	NA	TGTGCCAGCAGCTTTCCCAGACAGGTACCTAACTATGGCTACACCTTC	CASSFPRQVPNYGYTF
TRBV2	NA	TRBJ1-2	NA	TGTGCCAGCAGAAGACAGGAGGATGGCTACACCTTC	CASRRQEDGYTF
TRBV7-2	NA	TRBJ1-1	TRBD1	TGTGCCAGCAGCTTAGACAGGGGGCGAGACACTGAAGCTTTCTTT	CASSLDRGRDTEAFF
TRBV11-2	NA	TRBJ2-1	NA	TGTGCCAGCAGCATCCGTCGGAGCTCCTACAATGAGCAGTTCTTC	CASSIRRSSYNEQFF
TRBV5-4	NA	TRBJ2-1	TRBD2	TGTGCCAGCAGCCACGCGCTAGCGGGAGGGCCTCGCGTTGAGCAGTTCTTC	CASSHALAGGPRVEQFF
TRBV5-8	few	TRBJ2-7	TRBD1	TGTGCCAGCAGCCACGACAGGGCGTCCAACGAGCAGTACTTC	CASSHDRASNEQYF
TRBV12-3/TRBV12-4	few	TRBJ1-3	TRBD1	TGTGCCAGCAGTTTCAGGGGGGGAAACACCATATATTTT	CASSFRGGNTIYF
TRBV5-1	NA	TRBJ2-5	TRBD2	TGCGCCAGCAGCTTGGGACTAGCGGGAGAGACCCAGTACTTC	CASSLGLAGETQYF
TRBV6-5	NA	TRBJ1-3	NA	TGCGTTACTAGGAGGGTTACTGGAAACACCATATATTTT	CVTRRVTGNTIYF
TRBV19	once	TRBJ2-3	NA	TGTGCCAGTAGTTTCGGGACAACCAAAGATACGCAGTATTTT	CASSFGTTKDTQYF
TRBV5-6	NA	TRBJ2-7	TRBD2	TGTGCCAGCAGCTCAGGCGCTAGCGGGAGAGTCAAGCAGTACTTC	CASSSGASGRVKQYF
TRBV7-6	NA	TRBJ1-2	TRBD1	TGTGCCAGCAGCTTAGAAGCAGGACAGGGGGTCCTTAACTATGGCTACACCTTC	CASSLEAGQGVLNYGYTF
TRBV9	NA	TRBJ2-7	TRBD2	TGTGCCAGCAGCGTACTAGCGGATGACTACGAGCAGTACTTC	CASSVLADDYEQYF
TRBV19	NA	TRBJ1-2	NA	TGTGCCAGTACCAGAGGACTGATGTATGGCTACACCTTC	CASTRGLMYGYTF
TRBV6-6	NA	TRBJ1-4	NA	TGTGCCAGCAGTGGGGGGGGTGAAAAACTGTTTTTT	CASSGGGEKLFF
TRBV20-1	NA	TRBJ2-1	TRBD2	TGCAGTGCTAGTATGGTGGGCGGGAGTCTTGTAAATGAGCAGTTCTTC	CSASMVGGSLVNEQFF
TRBV15	NA	TRBJ1-5	NA	TGTGCCACCAGCAGCGGGTCTAGCAATCAGCCCCAGCATTTT	CATSSGSSNQPQHF
TRBV13	once	TRBJ2-5	NA	TGTGCCAGCAGCTCAGACTTGGAAGGGACCCAGTACTTC	CASSSDLEGTQYF
TRBV10-3	few	TRBJ2-7	NA	TGTGCCATCAGTGATAGTGGGAGGCTTACCTACGAGCAGTACTTC	CAISDSGRLTYEQYF
TRBV7-9	NA	TRBJ2-3	TRBD2	TGTGCCAGCAGCCAGACTAGCGGGAGTAGCACAGATACGCAGTATTTT	CASSQTSGSSTDTQYF
TRBV12-3/TRBV12-4	NA	TRBJ2-7	NA	TGTGCCAGCAGTTTAGGTCTGTACGAGCAGTACTTC	CASSLGLYEQYF